One and the same sample provided the 2 T cell receptor beta chains below, sequenced in a study of technical replicates of blood from several donors. The table came from immunoSEQ multiplex PCR; TCRdb's copy has only in-frame clones and leaves some out. The data contain roughly 79,000 clones, nearly 97% of them singletons. Sequenced: T cells isolated from PBMCs. The receptor source for this set is a human donor in good health.

The chain combines TRBV4-1 with TRBJ2-5; 8 nucleotides match TRBD1. J gave up 3 bases and V 4 bases, and 1 base lay outside the gene matches. The length of the CDR3 is 13 residues. Germline lookup yields CDR1 MGHRA and CDR2 YSYEKL. CDR3 region: CASSLDREETQYF. DNA for the CDR3: TGCGCCAGCAGCCTGGACAGGGAAGAGACCCAGTACTTC.

J is TRBJ2-5 and V is TRBV4-1, with 7 bases matching TRBD1. Losses at the gene ends were 1 base for V and 5 bases for J; bases not matched to a gene: 7. The CDR3 consists of 15 residues. The germline V gene has CDR1 MGHRA and CDR2 YSYEKL. This CDR3 reads CASSQAGQARETQYF. CDR3 coding DNA: TGCGCCAGCAGCCAAGCCGGACAGGCCCGGGAGACCCAGTACTTC.